Detailed here is one T cell receptor (beta chain). The antigen remains unidentified. The sample comes from a study of shared clonotypes between healthy human individuals. Study-level results: In general, naive subsets displayed greater estimated richness than memory subsets did.

Generated by immunoSEQ multiplex PCR, the TCRdb table keeps only in-frame clones and is missing some. The sample has 2.5 million or so clones; just over 90% are singletons. This CDR3 has 12 amino acids. Germline CDR1 and CDR2: SGHKS and YYEKEE (reference sequence). The ends were cut back, 3 bases at V and 1 base at J, with 2 bases in the middle. Into CD45RA+ naive and CD45RA-negative memory subsets, the CD4+ cells were split. The rearrangement uses TRBV5-5 and TRBJ1-3; no clear D gene. The sequence derives from a man between 18 and 29 years old in good health. The sample comprised naive CD4+ T cells sorted from blood. Stated subset: CD45RA+ positively selected. DNA of the CDR3: TGTGCCAGCAGCTGGTCTGGAAACACCATATATTTT. This gives the protein CASSWSGNTIYF.